This entry is about one TCR beta chain. The sample belongs to a study of control samples from healthy donors and cancer patients. This CDR3 contains 17 residues. From germline, CDR1 is SGHTA and CDR2 FQGNSA. V trimming: 4 bases; J trimming: 1 base; junction bases outside the gene matches: 11. Clones were sequenced by immunoSEQ multiplex PCR, and TCRdb holds only the in-frame ones, with some missing. The sample has 350,000 to 450,000 clones, 75% to 95% seen once. Material for sequencing was PBMCs. This receptor was taken from a man aged 35 to 55 with head and neck cancer. This rearrangement joins TRBV7-2 to TRBJ2-7, with TRBD1 matching 9 bases. For the CDR3, the DNA is TGTGCCAGCAGCTCAAGGGGGGGACAGGGAAAATCCTACGAGCAGTACTTC. Translation gives CASSSRGGQGKSYEQYF.